The text below deals with one T cell receptor beta chain. Its antigen is undetermined. This sample stems from a study of CD8 T cells in Susac syndrome. Per the germline V gene, CDR1 is MNHEY and CDR2 is SVGAGI. Unmatched junction bases numbered 12, after V lost 0 bases and J lost 3 bases. The CDR3 runs to 18 residues. Study-level results: The study acknowledged a relatively small number of individuals in its TCR sequencing and HLA analysis.

Sequencing of TCR beta, carried out with a high-throughput approach, was applied to CD8+ and CD4+ T cells from the blood. The multiple sclerosis controls were treatment-naive patients with relapsing-remitting disease that was stable or active. Random hexamers were used to reverse transcribe 0.5 to 1 ug of RNA. Multiplex immunoSEQ PCR targeted 54 Vbeta and 13 Jbeta TCR beta segments. TCRdb processed the immunoSEQ multiplex PCR reads anew with MiXCR; each CDR3 protein has one entry. The sample lists about 76,000 distinct CDR3 sequences, roughly 91% occurring once. The receptor was isolated from a human donor with multiple sclerosis. Sequenced material: CD8+ T cells from PBMCs. The rearrangement joins TRBV6-5 to TRBJ2-7; TRBD1 matches 9 bases. The CDR3: CASSYSTFSGTGFYEQYF. In DNA form, the CDR3 reads TGTGCCAGCAGTTACTCGACGTTTTCCGGGACAGGGTTCTACGAGCAGTACTTC.